The rows below give T cell receptor beta chains drawn from one sample of a study of CD8+ T cells in alopecia areata. Profiling relied on immunoSEQ multiplex PCR, and the TCRdb table lists in-frame clones only, not all of them. The repertoire has about 97,000 clones, 50% to 60% of them found once; the top ten carry roughly 15%. The sequenced sample was CD8+ T cells sorted from blood, obtained at approximately week 56, from a patient treated with tofacitinib. The receptors come from a human donor with alopecia areata. The CDR3 runs from the conserved cysteine through the conserved F or W. D genes are given only for firm matches.

v_call d_call cdr3_aa
TRBV4-2 - CASRDSGTQYF
TRBV30 TRBD1 CAWNTGTGSNGYTF
TRBV30 - CAWSGTYEQYF
TRBV25-1 - CASSWTTSYEQYF
TRBV5-1 TRBD1 CASSVTGADTLEQYF
TRBV29-1 TRBD2 CSVTGTSGGRGYEQFF
TRBV4-2 - CASVGGGTGELFF
TRBV29-1 - CSVGMDGYYGYTF
TRBV5-6 - CASSFGRQEYGYTF
TRBV14 - CASSLDISYEQYF
TRBV13 TRBD1 CASSTRDRGPSNEQFF
TRBV11-2 - CASSPDRTGGETQYF
TRBV9 - CASSVADLNTEAFF
TRBV5-6 - CASGLRTYEQYF
TRBV6-5 - CASSLNTDTQYF
TRBV30 - CAWYRIGTNTGELFF
TRBV12-5 - CASEGGELFF
TRBV19 TRBD1 CASSTLRTGGGQETQYF
TRBV9 - CASSNSLTDTQYF
TRBV5-1 - CASSLATGLETQYF
TRBV2 - CASLGPNSPLHF
TRBV5-1 - CASSLNRENTGELFF
TRBV5-8 - CASSTGTYEQYF
TRBV6-1 - CASSFRVRDYGYTF
TRBV27 - CASSQTGRAIPYGYTF
TRBV29-1 - CSVEFRSGESTDTQYF
TRBV11-2 TRBD1 CASSKGQSHGNTIYF
TRBV4-1 TRBD2 CASSQVAGGDTYEQYF
TRBV30 TRBD1 CAWSGQGPHNGNTIYF
TRBV7-9 TRBD1 CASSALQGPGETQYF
TRBV2 TRBD1 CASSDSDRGYGYTF